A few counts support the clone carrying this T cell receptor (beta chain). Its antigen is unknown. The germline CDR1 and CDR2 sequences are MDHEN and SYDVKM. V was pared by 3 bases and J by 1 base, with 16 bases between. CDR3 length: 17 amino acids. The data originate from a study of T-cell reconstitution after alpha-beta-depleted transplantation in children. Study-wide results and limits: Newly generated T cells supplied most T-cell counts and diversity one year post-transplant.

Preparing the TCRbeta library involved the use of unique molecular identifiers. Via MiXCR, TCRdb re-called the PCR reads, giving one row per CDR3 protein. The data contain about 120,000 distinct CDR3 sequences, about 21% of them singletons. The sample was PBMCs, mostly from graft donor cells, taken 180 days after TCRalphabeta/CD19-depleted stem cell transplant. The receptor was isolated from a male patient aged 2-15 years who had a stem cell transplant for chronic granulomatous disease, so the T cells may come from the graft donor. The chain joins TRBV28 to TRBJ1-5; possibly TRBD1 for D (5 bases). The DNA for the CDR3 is TGTGCCAGCAGTTTGGCTGGGGCAGGGAAAAGCAATCAGCCCCAGCATTTT. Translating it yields CASSLAGAGKSNQPQHF.